This TCR beta chain was documented in a study of Ad26.COV2.S vaccination and SARS-CoV-2 variants. Data came from immunoSEQ multiplex PCR; TCRdb stores just in-frame clones and leaves some out. The sample contains about 680,000 clones, 80% to 90% of which appear only once. Between the trimmed V and J ends, which lost 2 bases and 5 bases, there was a span of 4 bases. The CDR3 sequence is 11 residues long. The germline V gene has CDR1 SGHAT and CDR2 FQNNGV. This clone appeared once. This sample's treatment: approximately 18 received Ad26.COV2.S at low or high dose, single or two shots; a few received placebo; per-sample allocation not given. Each sample was drawn 63 days after the first injection (of vaccine or placebo).

The source was peripheral blood, collected in a trial of Ad26.COV2.S vaccine versus placebo. This TCR came from a person aged 18-65 years who received the Ad26.COV2.S COVID-19 vaccine or a placebo. The V and J genes are TRBV11-2 and TRBJ2-7; no reliable D call. The CDR3 nucleotides are TGTGCCAGCAGCTTATCCCACGAGCAGTACTTC. It encodes CASSLSHEQYF.